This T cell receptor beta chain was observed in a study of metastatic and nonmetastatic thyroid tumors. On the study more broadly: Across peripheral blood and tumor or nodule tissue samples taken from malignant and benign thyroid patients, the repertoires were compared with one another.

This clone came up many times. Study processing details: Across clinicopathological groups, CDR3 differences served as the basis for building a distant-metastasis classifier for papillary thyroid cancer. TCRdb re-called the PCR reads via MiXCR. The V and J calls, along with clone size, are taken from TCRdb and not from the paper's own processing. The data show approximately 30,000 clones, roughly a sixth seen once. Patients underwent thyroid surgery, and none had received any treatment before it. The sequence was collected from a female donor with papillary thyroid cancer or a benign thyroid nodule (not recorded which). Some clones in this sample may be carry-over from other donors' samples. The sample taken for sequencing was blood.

CDR3 loop: CSAAPGLTYEQYF. DNA of the CDR3: TGCAGTGCTGCCCCGGGACTAACCTACGAGCAGTACTTC. The chain couples TRBV20-1 to TRBJ2-7; TRBD2 matches at 7 bases. Per the germline V gene, CDR1 is DFQATT and CDR2 is SNEGSKA (reference sequence). Losses at the gene ends were 5 bases for V and 2 bases for J; bases not matched to a gene: 6. This CDR3 is 13 amino acids long.